This TCR beta chain emerged from a study of CD8+CD57+ T cells in acquired aplastic anemia. The use of genomic DNA as template underpinned the TCR beta VDJ and CDR3 profiling. TCRdb redid the calling of the reads with MiXCR, one entry per CDR3 protein. The sample consists of roughly 250,000 distinct CDR3 sequences, approximately 82% of them appearing once. Notes on the study in general: Shared by patients and controls, 25 to 30 CD8+ CDR3s were abundant in patients.

Whoever was chosen for sequencing had shown CD8+CD57+ cell expansion by flow cytometry. Severe acquired aplastic anemia was diagnosed in all patients. As for this clonotype: Its antigen is undetermined. A junction boundary mismatches the germline segment, possibly from a read error.

The sequence derives from a human donor with aplastic anemia. Material for sequencing was sorted CD4+, CD8+, or CD8+CD57+ T cells (not recorded which) from PBMCs.

The CDR3 DNA follows: TGTGCCAGCAGCTTAGCTCCAGACCGCGAAACGCATTCTTTC. Translated, it gives CASSLAPDRETHSF. The J gene is TRBJ2-3, the V gene TRBV2; no definite D call. The length of the CDR3 is 14 residues. Germline V gene lookup returns CDR1 SNHLY and CDR2 FYNNEI.